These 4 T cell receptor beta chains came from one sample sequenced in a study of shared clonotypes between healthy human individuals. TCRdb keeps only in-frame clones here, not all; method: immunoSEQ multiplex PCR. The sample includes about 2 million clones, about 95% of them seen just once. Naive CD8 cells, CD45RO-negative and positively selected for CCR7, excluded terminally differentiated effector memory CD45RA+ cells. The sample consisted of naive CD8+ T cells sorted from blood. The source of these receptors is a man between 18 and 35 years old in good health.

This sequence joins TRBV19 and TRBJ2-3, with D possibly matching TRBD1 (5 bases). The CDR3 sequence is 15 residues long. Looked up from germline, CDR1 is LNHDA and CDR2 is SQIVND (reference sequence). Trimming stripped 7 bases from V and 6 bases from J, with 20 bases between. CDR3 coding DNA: TGTGCCAGTACCATATATGGCAATGGGGCCGATACGCAGTATTTT. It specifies CASTIYGNGADTQYF.

The CDR3 loop is CASSLGRSSGNTIYF. CDR3 nucleotide sequence: TGTGCCAGCAGCTTGGGCAGGTCCTCTGGAAACACCATATATTTT. The J gene is TRBJ1-3, the V gene TRBV5-4; the D is unclear. The CDR3 is 15 residues long. The germline CDR1 and CDR2 sequences are SGHNT and YYREEE (reference sequence). V was trimmed by 0 bases and J by 0 bases, leaving 7 bases between them. The full variable domain, its missing parts supplied by reference TRBV5-4 and TRBJ1-3, is ETGVTQSPTHLIKTRGQQVTLRCSSQSGHNTVSWYQQALGQGPQFIFQYYREEENGRGNFPPRFSGLQFPNYSSELNVNALELDDSALYLCASSLGRSSGNTIYFGEGSWLTVV.

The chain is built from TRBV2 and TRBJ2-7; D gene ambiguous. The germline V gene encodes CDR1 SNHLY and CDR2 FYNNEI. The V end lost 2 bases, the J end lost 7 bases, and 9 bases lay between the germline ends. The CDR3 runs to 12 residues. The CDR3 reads CASSEWAVEQYF. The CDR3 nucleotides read TGTGCCAGCAGTGAATGGGCAGTTGAGCAGTACTTC.

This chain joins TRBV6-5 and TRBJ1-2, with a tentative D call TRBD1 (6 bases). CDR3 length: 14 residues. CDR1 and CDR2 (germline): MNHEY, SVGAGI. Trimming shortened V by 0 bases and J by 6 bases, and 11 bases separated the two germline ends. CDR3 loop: CASSYSTGFDGYTF. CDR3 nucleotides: TGTGCCAGCAGTTACTCGACAGGATTTGATGGCTACACCTTC.